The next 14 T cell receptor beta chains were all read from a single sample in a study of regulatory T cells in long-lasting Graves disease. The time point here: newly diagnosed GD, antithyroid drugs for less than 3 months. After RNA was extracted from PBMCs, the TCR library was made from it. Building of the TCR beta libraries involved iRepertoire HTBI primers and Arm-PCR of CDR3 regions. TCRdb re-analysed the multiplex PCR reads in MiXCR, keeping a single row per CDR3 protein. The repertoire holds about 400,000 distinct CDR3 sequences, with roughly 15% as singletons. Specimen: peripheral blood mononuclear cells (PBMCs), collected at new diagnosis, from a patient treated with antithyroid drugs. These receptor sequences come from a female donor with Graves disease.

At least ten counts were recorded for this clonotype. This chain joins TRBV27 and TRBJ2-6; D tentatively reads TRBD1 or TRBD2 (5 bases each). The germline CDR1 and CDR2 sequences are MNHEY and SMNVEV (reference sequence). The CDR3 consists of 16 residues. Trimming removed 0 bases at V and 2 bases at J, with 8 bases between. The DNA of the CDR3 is TGTGCCAGCAGTTTATCGGGACCGACTGGGGCCAACGTCCTGACTTTC. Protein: CASSLSGPTGANVLTF. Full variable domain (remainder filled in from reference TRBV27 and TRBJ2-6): EAQVTQNPRYLITVTGKKLTVTCSQNMNHEYMSWYRQDPGLGLRQIYYSMNVEVTDKGDVPEGYKVSRKEKRNFPLILESPSPNQTSLYFCASSLSGPTGANVLTFGAGSRLTVL.

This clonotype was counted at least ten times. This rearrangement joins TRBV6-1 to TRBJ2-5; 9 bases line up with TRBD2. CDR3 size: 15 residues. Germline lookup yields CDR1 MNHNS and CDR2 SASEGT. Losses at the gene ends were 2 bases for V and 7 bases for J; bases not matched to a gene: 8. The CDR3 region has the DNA TGTGCCAGCAGTGAAAGGGCTAGCGGGACTGGGACCCAGTACTTC. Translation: CASSERASGTGTQYF.

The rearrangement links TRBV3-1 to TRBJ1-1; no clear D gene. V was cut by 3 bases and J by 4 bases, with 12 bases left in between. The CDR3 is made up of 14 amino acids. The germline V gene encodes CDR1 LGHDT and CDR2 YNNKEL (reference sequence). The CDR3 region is CASSHRDRTTEAFF. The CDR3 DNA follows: TGTGCCAGCAGCCACCGTGACCGAACCACTGAAGCTTTCTTT.

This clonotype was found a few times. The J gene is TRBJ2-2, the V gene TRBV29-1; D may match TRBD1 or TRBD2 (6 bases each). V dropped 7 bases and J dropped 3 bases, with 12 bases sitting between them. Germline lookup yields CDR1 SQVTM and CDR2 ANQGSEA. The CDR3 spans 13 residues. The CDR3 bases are TGCAGCGCCCTAAGGGGGGACACCGGGGAGCTGTTTTTT. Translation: CSALRGDTGELFF.

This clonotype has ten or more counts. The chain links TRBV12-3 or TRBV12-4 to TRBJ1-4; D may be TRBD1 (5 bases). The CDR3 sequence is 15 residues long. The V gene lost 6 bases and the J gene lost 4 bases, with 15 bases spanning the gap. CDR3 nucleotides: TGTGCCAGCAGATCGACCGGGACGGGTAATGAAAAACTGTTTTTT. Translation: CASRSTGTGNEKLFF.

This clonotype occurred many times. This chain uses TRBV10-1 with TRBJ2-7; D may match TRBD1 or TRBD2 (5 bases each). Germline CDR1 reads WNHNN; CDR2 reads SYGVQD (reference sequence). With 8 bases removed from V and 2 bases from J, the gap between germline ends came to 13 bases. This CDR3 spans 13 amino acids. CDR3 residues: CASPEGQTYEQYF. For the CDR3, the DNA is TGCGCCAGCCCCGAGGGGCAGACCTACGAGCAGTACTTC.

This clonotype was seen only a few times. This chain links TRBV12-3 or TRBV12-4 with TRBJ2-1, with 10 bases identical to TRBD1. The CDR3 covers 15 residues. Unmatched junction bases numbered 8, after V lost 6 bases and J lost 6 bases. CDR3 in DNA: TGTGCCAGCAGAAATGACAGGGGGCGTCGCAATGAGCAGTTCTTC. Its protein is CASRNDRGRRNEQFF.

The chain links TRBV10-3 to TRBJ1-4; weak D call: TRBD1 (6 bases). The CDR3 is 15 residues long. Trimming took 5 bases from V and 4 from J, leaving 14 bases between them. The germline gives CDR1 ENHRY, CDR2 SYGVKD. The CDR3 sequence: CAISSGGEVNEKLFF. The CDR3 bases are TGTGCCATCAGTTCCGGGGGCGAGGTTAATGAAAAACTGTTTTTT.

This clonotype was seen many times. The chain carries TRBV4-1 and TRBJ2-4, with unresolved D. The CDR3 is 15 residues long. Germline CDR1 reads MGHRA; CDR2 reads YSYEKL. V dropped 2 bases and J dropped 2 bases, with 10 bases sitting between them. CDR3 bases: TGCGCCAGCAGCCAACTGACATGGCCCAAAAACATTCAGTACTTC. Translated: CASSQLTWPKNIQYF.

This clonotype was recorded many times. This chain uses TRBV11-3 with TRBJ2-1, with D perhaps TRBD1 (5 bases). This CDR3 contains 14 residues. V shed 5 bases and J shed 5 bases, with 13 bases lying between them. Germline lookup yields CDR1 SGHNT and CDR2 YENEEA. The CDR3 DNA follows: TGTGCCAGCAGCCCTGACAGTACAGACAATGAGCAGTTCTTC. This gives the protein CASSPDSTDNEQFF.

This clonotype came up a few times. The CDR3 nucleotides are TGTGCCATCAGTGAGGCCTACGAGCAGTACTTC. As protein: CAISEAYEQYF. The rearrangement uses TRBV10-3 and TRBJ2-7; D not resolved. This CDR3 is 11 amino acids long. Germline V gene lookup returns CDR1 ENHRY and CDR2 SYGVKD. V dropped 2 bases and J dropped 2 bases, with 1 base sitting between them.

The CDR3 DNA follows: TGTGCCACCAGCAGAGCCCTCCCTCGTAGCCGCAATCAGCCCCAGCATTTT. It specifies CATSRALPRSRNQPQHF. The genes are TRBV15 and TRBJ1-5, with D unresolved. There are 17 residues in the CDR3. V dropped 1 base and J dropped 2 bases, with 15 bases sitting between them. Germline assignment: CDR1 LNHNV and CDR2 YYDKDF (reference sequence).

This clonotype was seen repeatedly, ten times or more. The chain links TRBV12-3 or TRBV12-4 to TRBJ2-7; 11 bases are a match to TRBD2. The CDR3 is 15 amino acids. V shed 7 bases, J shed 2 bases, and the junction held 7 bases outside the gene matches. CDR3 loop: CASTLSTSGAYEQYF. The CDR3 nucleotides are TGTGCCAGCACCCTTTCGACTAGCGGGGCCTACGAGCAGTACTTC.

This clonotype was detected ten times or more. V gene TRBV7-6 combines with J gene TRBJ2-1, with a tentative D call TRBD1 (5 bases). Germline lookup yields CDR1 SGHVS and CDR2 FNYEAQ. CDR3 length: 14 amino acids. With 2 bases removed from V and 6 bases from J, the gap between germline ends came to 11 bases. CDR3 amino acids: CASSLSLGANEQFF. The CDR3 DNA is TGTGCCAGCAGCTTATCCTTAGGGGCCAATGAGCAGTTCTTC.